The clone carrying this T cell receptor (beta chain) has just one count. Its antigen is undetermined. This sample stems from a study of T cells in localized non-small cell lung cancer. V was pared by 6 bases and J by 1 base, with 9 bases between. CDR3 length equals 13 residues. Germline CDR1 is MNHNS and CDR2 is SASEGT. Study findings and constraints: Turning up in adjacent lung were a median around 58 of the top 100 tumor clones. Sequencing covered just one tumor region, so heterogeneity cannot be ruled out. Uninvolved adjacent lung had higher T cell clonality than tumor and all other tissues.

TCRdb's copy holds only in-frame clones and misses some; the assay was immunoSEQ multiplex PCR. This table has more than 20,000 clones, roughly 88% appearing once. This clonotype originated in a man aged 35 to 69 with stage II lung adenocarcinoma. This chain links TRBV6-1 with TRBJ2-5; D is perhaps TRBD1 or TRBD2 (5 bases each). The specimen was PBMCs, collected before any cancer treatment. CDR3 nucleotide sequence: TGTGCCAGCAGACTAGGGGTCCAAGAGACCCAGTACTTC. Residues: CASRLGVQETQYF.